This T cell receptor (beta chain) stems from a study of cytomegalovirus exposure and HLA in healthy donors. The V end was cut by 3 bases, the J end by 4 bases, with 10 bases between. The CDR3 runs 13 residues. Germline loops: CDR1 SGHDT, CDR2 YYEEEE. This clone was detected only a few times. Its antigen is as yet unknown. The PCR ran on 60 Vbeta and 13 Jbeta primers. Produced via immunoSEQ multiplex PCR; TCRdb's table is partial and in-frame only. The sample has 100,000 to 150,000 clones, roughly 71% seen once. Study results and limitations: CMV serostatus was the sole immune exposure information available. Rarity held for most TCR sequences, but there were some public TCRs that occurred in many donors. The majority of CMV-associated TCR beta chains were reported as apparently HLA-restricted in a later analysis.

The sequencing input was PBMCs. The sequence derives from a woman between 45 and 60 years old in good health and CMV-seropositive. The chain recombines TRBV5-6 with TRBJ2-5; a possible D gene is TRBD1 (6 bases). The chain's CDR3 is CASSSGVAETQYF. As DNA, the CDR3 is TGTGCCAGCAGCTCAGGGGTTGCAGAGACCCAGTACTTC. The entire variable domain, with the rest obtained from reference TRBV5-6 and TRBJ2-5, is as follows: DAGVTQSPTHLIKTRGQQVTLRCSPKSGHDTVSWYQQALGQGPQFIFQYYEEEERQRGNFPDRFSGHQFPNYSSELNVNALLLGDSALYLCASSSGVAETQYFGPGTRLLVL.